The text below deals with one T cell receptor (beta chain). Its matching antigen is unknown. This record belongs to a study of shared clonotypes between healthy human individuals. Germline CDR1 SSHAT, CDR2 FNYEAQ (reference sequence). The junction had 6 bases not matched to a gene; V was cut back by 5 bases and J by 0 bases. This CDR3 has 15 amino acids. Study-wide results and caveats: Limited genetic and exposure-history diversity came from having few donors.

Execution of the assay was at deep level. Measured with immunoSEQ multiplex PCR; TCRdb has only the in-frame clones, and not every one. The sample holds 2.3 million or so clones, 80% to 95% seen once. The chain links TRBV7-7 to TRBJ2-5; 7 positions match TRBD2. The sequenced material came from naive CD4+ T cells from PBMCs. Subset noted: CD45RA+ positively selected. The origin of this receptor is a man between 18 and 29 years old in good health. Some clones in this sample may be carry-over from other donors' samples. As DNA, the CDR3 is TGTGCCAGCAGCCCGGCTGCGGGGGACCAAGAGACCCAGTACTTC. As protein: CASSPAAGDQETQYF.